This T cell receptor beta chain derives from a study of blood T cell repertoires in COVID-19. Overall study context: Specimens from acute and convalescent COVID-19 originated in the United States, Italy and Spain. Nucleic acid was either cDNA or gDNA, and it came from T cells, B-cell-depleted T cells, or PBMCs.

This clone was counted a few times. CDR3 length: 15 residues. The V end was cut by 1 base, the J end by 0 bases, with 8 bases between. Germline V gene sequence: CDR1 SGHRS, CDR2 YFSETQ. Authors' methods: Amplification with reference gene primers provided the estimates of nucleated cell counts. Some clones are missing from TCRdb's copy, which holds only in-frame ones; the method was immunoSEQ multiplex PCR. V, J and clone size were drawn from that table, and D and trimming were deduced from the DNA. Among under 150,000 clones listed, about four fifths were seen once. Source material: peripheral blood. The chain carries TRBV5-1 and TRBJ2-1, with unresolved D. This TCR came from a woman between 40 and 55 years old with acute or convalescent COVID-19. The CDR3 sequence is CASSLRLSSYNEQFF. The CDR3, as DNA: TGCGCCAGCAGCTTGCGGTTAAGCTCCTACAATGAGCAGTTCTTC.